This TCR beta chain was sequenced in a study of technical replicates of blood from several donors. Trimming took off 4 bases at V and 1 base at J, with 8 bases between the two ends. The germline V gene has CDR1 SNHLY and CDR2 FYNNEI. The CDR3 is 14 residues long. The data were produced by immunoSEQ multiplex PCR, yet TCRdb's version contains in-frame clones alone and is incomplete. The sample shows about 75,000 clones, 91% of them seen only once. The rearrangement links TRBV2 to TRBJ1-5; perhaps TRBD1 as D (6 bases). The TCR comes from a human donor in good health. Some clones in this sample may be carry-over from other donors' samples. Sequencing was performed on T cells isolated from PBMCs. The CDR3, as DNA: TGTGCCAGCAGTGGACAGGAGAGCAATCAGCCCCAGCATTTT. As protein: CASSGQESNQPQHF.